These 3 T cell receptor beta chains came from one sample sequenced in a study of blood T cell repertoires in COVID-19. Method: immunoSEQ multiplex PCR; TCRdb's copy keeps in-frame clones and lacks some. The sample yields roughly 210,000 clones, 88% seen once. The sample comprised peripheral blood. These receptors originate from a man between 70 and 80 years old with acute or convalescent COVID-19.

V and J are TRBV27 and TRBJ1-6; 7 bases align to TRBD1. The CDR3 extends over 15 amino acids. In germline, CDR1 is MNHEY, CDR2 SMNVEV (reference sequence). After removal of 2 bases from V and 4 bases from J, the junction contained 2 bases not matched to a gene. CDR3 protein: CASSLDREYNSPLHF. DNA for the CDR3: TGTGCCAGCAGTTTAGACAGGGAGTATAATTCACCCCTCCACTTT.

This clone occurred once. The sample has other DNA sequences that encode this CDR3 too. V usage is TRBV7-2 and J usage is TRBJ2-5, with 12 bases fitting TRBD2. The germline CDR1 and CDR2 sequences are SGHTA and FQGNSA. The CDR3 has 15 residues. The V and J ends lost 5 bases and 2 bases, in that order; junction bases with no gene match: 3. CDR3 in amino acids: CASSLGLAGQETQYF. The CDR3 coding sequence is TGTGCCAGCAGCCTCGGACTAGCGGGGCAAGAGACCCAGTACTTC.

The chain's CDR3 is CASSQDPSGTYNEQFF. CDR3 bases: TGCGCCAGCAGCCAAGACCCCAGCGGGACGTACAATGAGCAGTTCTTC. V and J are TRBV4-1 and TRBJ2-1, with 7 bases fitting TRBD2. Germline CDR1 is MGHRA and CDR2 is YSYEKL. The CDR3 consists of 16 residues. V shed 0 bases and J 4 bases; nucleotides not matched to a gene: 6.